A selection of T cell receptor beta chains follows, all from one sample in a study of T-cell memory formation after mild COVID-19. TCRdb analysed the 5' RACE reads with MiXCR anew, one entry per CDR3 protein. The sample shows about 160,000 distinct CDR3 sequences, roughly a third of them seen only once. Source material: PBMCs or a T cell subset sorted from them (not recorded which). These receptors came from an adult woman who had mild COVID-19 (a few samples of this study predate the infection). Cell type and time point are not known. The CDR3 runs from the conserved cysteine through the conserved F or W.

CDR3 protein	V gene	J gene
CASSAGPDRDTQYF	TRBV6-2/TRBV6-3	TRBJ2-3
CASSFAGGVWSSEQFF	TRBV7-2	TRBJ2-1
CASNLYGSNTEAFF	TRBV6-5	TRBJ1-1
CASSLTGYSTEAFF	TRBV5-1	TRBJ1-1
CSARKPGQGYPGTEAFF	TRBV20-1	TRBJ1-1
CASKMEDTLNIQYF	TRBV12-3/TRBV12-4	TRBJ2-4
CASSPPPGHGSYNEQFF	TRBV18	TRBJ2-1
CASRPYGDGNYGYTF	TRBV6-4	TRBJ1-2
CASSMWVGGGTDTQYF	TRBV7-3	TRBJ2-3
CASSDQPPGTSHCEQYF	TRBV6-1	TRBJ2-7
CASSFTGSNQPQHF	TRBV12-3/TRBV12-4	TRBJ1-5
CASSSARLAVSYEQYF	TRBV6-5	TRBJ2-7
CATSESGPRETQYF	TRBV24-1	TRBJ2-5
CASSRMGLTDTQYF	TRBV7-2	TRBJ2-3
CASSHGDRVSEQYF	TRBV5-1	TRBJ2-7
CASSQVWYEQYF	TRBV3-1	TRBJ2-7
CATSDIFGGNEQFF	TRBV24-1	TRBJ2-1
CASSWGGPQETQYF	TRBV5-4	TRBJ2-5
CASSQDIANTEAFF	TRBV4-3	TRBJ1-1
CSAKGRGNTEAFF	TRBV29-1	TRBJ1-1
CAIGSRDEQYF	TRBV10-3	TRBJ2-7
CASSSYAGGGLYEQYF	TRBV7-8	TRBJ2-7
CASSKLGPQHF	TRBV7-9	TRBJ1-5
CASSQDGGPNNEQFF	TRBV4-3	TRBJ2-1
CASSLEGVNEQFF	TRBV5-1	TRBJ2-1
CASSLLEETQYF	TRBV7-9	TRBJ2-5
CASRAGGEYQYF	TRBV28	TRBJ2-7
CSARDQEPRTLETQYF	TRBV20-1	TRBJ2-5
CASRLAGKNIQYF	TRBV12-3/TRBV12-4	TRBJ2-4
CSARDPERGENNEQFF	TRBV20-1	TRBJ2-1
CASSTGRSNSPLHF	TRBV12-3/TRBV12-4	TRBJ1-6
CSAFRLAGGADTQYF	TRBV20-1	TRBJ2-3
CASRKSGRDRNYGYTF	TRBV2	TRBJ1-2